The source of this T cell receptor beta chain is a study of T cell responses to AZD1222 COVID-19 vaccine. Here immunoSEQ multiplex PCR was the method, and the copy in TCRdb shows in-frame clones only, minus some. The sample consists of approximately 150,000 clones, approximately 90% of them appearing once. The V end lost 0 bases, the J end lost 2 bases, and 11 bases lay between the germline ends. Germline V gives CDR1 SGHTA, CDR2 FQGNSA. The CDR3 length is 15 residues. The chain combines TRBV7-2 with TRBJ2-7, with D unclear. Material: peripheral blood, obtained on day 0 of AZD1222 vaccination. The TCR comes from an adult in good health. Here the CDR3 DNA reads TGTGCCAGCAGCTTAGCCCCCCGAGTGGCCTACGAGCAGTACTTC. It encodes CASSLAPRVAYEQYF.